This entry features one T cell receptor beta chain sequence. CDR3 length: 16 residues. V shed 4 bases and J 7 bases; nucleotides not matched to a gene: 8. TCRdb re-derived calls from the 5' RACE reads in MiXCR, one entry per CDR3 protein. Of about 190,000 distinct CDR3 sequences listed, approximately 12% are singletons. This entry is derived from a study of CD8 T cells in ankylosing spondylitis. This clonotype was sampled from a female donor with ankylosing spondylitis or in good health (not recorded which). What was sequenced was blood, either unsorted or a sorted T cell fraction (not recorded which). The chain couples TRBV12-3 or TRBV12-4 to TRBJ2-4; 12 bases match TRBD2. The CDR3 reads CASSSSSGRAWNIQYF. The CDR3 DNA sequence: TGTGCCAGCAGTTCTTCTAGCGGGAGGGCCTGGAACATTCAGTACTTC.